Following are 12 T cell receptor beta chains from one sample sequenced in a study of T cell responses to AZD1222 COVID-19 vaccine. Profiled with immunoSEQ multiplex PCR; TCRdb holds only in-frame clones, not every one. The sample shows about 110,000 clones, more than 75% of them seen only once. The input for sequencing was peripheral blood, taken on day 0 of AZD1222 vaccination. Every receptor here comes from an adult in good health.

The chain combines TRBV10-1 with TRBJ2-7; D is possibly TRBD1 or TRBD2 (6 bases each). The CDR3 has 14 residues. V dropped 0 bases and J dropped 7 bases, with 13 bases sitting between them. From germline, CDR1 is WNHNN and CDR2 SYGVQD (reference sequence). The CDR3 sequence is CASSESWGAEEQYF. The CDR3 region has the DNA TGCGCCAGCAGTGAGTCGTGGGGGGCGGAGGAGCAGTACTTC.

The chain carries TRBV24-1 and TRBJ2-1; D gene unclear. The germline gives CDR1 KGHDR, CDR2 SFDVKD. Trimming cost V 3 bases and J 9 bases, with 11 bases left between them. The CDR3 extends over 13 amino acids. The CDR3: CATSDLRRSEQFF. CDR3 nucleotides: TGTGCCACCAGTGATCTCAGACGGAGTGAGCAGTTCTTC.

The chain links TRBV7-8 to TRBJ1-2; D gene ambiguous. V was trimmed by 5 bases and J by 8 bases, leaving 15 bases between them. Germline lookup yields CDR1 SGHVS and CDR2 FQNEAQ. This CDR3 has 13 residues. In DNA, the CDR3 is TGTGCCAGCAGCCCAGGACTAATAGGGGGCTACACCTTC. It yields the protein CASSPGLIGGYTF.

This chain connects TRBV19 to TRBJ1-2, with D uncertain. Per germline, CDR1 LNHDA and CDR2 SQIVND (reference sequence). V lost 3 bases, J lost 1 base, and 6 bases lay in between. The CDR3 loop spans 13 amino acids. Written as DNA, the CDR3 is TGTGCCAGTAGTATCAGAGTTAACTATGGCTACACCTTC. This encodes CASSIRVNYGYTF.

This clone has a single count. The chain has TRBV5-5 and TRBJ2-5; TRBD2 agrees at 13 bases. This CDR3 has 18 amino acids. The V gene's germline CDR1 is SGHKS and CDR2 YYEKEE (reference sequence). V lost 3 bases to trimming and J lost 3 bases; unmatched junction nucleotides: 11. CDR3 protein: CASSSPPGTSGTKETQYF. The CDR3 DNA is TGTGCCAGCAGCTCACCACCCGGGACTAGCGGGACTAAAGAGACCCAGTACTTC.

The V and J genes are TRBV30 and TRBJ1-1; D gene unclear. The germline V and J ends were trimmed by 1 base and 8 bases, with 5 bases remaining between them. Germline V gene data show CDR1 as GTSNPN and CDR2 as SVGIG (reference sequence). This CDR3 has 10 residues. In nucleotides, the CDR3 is TGTGCCTGGAGTGGAAGGGAAGCTTTCTTT. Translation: CAWSGREAFF.

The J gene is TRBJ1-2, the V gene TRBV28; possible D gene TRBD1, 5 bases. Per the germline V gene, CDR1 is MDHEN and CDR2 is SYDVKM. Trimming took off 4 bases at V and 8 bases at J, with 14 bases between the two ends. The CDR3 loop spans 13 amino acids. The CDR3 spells CASSSSGMEGYTF. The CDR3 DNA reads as TGTGCCAGCAGTTCATCAGGGATGGAGGGCTACACCTTC.

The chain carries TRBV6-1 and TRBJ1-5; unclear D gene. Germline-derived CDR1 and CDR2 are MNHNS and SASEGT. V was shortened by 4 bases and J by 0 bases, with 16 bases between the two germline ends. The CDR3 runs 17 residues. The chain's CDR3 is CASSGVRSNYSNQPQHF. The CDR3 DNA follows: TGTGCCAGCAGTGGGGTCAGGTCGAACTATAGCAATCAGCCCCAGCATTTT.

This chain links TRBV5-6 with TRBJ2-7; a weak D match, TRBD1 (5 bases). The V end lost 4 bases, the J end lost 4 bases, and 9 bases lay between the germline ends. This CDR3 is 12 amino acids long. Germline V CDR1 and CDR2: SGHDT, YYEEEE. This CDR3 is CASSTPGYEQYF. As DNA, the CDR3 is TGTGCCAGCAGCACCCCAGGGTACGAGCAGTACTTC.

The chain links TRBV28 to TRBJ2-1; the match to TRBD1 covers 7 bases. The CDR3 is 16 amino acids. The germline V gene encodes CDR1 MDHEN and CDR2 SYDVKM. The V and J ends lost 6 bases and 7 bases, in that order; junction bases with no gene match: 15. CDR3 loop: CASRSSGDRLLNEQFF. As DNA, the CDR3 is TGTGCCAGCAGGTCCTCAGGGGACAGACTCCTTAATGAGCAGTTCTTC.

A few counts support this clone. CDR3 amino acids: CASSAGSGGDTQYF. The DNA of the CDR3 is TGTGCCAGCAGCGCCGGTTCAGGGGGGGATACGCAGTATTTT. The chain carries TRBV7-3 and TRBJ2-3; possibly TRBD1 for D (7 bases). V lost 5 bases, J lost 6 bases, and 15 bases lay in between. Germline values: CDR1 SGHTA, CDR2 FQGTGA. This CDR3 region has 14 residues.

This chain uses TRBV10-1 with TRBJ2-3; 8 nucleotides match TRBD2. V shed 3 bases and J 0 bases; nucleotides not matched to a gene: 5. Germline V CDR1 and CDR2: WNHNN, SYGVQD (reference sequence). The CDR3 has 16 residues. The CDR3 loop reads CASSDISGASTDTQYF. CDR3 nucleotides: TGCGCCAGCAGTGATATTAGCGGGGCTAGCACAGATACGCAGTATTTT.